This paragraph covers one TCR beta chain sequence. The sample holds many counts of this clonotype. Its antigen remains unidentified. No base-level quality is on record; no much larger clone is a single base apart. Any patient with an uncontrolled infection, another autoimmune disease, pregnancy or lactation was excluded. Diagnoses were established on the basis of clinical symptoms, serum thyroxine and TRAb, thyroid ultrasound, and orbital computed tomography. Total RNA was extracted using Trizol reagent, and RNA quality was assessed on an Agilent 2100 Bioanalyzer. The TCR beta CDR3 regions were amplified from RNA transcripts. The first round of RT-PCR for the TCR CDR3 was performed with the HTBI primer set and the Qiagen OneStep RT-PCR kit. A second multiplex PCR round built the libraries, followed by size selection and purification. Libraries were sequenced paired-end with 100 bp reads on an Illumina HiSeq2000. Per the original workflow: Raw data were processed with SOAPnuke, discarding reads with adapters, uncalled bases, mean Phred below 15, or no exact constant-primer or identifier match. COPE v1.2.5 was used to merge the high-quality paired reads, and each unique nucleotide sequence was defined as a clonotype. Clonotypes were aligned to IMGT TRBV, TRBD and TRBJ reference segments using MiTCR v1.1. Analysis was restricted to V-J combinations with a frequency above 0.0001, which covered over 98% of repertoires. The TCS score was defined as the ratio of F50 (clonal expansion) to E x V (chaos), calculated using BLOSUM62-based TCRdist between CDR3 peptides within each V-J. Welch's t-statistics and random forest reduced some 510 V-J features to 10 to 15, which were used in a naive Bayes classifier (R e1071). Thyroid-blood repertoire similarity was quantified with the Morisita-Horn index. Starting from the raw public reads, TCRdb applied fastp trimming at Q25, assembled clones with MiXCR and retained in-frame beta chains. Each entry is one CDR3 protein sequence, shown with its most common DNA and genes. The V and J calls reflect TCRdb's pipeline rather than the authors' work. For this sample the table gives about 660,000 distinct CDR3 sequences, of which approximately 42% were detected only once. The ten largest clones take up less than 9% of the sample.

This specimen comes from a study of T cells in Graves' hyperthyroidism and ophthalmopathy (dated by TCRdb to the late 2010s). In the study overall: To identify TCR V-J signatures that set the groups apart, the researchers used a discovery cohort of approximately 98 patients, made up of 43 with Graves' ophthalmopathy and 57 with stable Graves' hyperthyroidism. An independent validation cohort of 18 to 20 hyperthyroidism patients and more than 15 patients who later progressed to ophthalmopathy tested prospective prediction of ophthalmopathy. For training and testing, the 100 or so patients in the discovery cohort were randomly divided in a 7:3 ratio. In addition, the study compared T-cell repertoires in thyroid tissue and in blood from 6 or 7 Graves' hyperthyroidism patients. Once sampling was done, hyperthyroidism patients were given methimazole at a starting dose of 30 mg daily, whereas ophthalmopathy patients were given high-dose intravenous methylprednisolone. According to the paper, TCR Vbeta CDR3 sequencing was carried out on over 130 peripheral blood samples, which came from fewer than 50 ophthalmopathy, 70 to 80 hyperthyroidism and some 17 progressor patients.

Summary of the overall study and its limitations: In validation, the model predicted progression to ophthalmopathy with 55% to 71% sensitivity and 72% to 75% specificity, a median of about 6.7 months before onset. Most expanded thyroid clonotypes (frequency above 0.001) were also found in blood, which suggests that blood repertoires may mirror thyroid immune responses. Ophthalmopathy was separated from stable hyperthyroidism by a 13 V-J signature model, with around 90% sensitivity and about 84% specificity obtained in cross-validation and 80%/75% obtained in testing. No statistical method was used to set the sample size in advance, and investigators knew the group allocation.

The V end loses 1 base and the J end loses 7 bases, and a stretch of 13 bases separates them. Reading the germline V gene gives CDR1 SGHVS and CDR2 FQNEAQ. The CDR3 numbers 15 residues from cysteine through phenylalanine. Here the CDR3 DNA is all that survives: 45 bases in frame from base 1. The receptor's source is an adult man with Graves' disease, either hyperthyroidism or ophthalmopathy (not recorded which). The chain links TRBV7-8 with TRBJ1-4; a confident D gene designation cannot be given. Sequencing was performed on peripheral blood or thyroid tissue (not recorded which). CDR3 loop: CASSLVGGAGEKLFF. The nucleotide sequence is given as TGTGCCAGCAGCTTAGTCGGAGGCGCGGGTGAAAAACTGTTTTTT.